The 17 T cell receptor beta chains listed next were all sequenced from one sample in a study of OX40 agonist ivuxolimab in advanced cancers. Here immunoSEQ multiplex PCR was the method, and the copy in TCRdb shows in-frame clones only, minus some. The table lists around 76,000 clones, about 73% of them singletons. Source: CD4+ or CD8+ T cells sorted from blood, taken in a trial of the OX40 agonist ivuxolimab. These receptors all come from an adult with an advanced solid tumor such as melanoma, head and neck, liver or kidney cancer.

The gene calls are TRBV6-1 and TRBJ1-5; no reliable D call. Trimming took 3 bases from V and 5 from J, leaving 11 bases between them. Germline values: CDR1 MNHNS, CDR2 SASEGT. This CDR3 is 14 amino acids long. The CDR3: CASSDGNLDQPQHF. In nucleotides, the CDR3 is TGTGCCAGCAGTGACGGCAACCTTGATCAGCCCCAGCATTTT.

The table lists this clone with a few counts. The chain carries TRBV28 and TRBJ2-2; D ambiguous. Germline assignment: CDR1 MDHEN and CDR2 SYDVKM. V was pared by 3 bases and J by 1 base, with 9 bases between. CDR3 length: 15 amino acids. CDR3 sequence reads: CASSLVRGNTGELFF. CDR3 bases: TGTGCCAGCAGTTTGGTCCGCGGGAACACCGGGGAGCTGTTTTTT.

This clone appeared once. CDR3 nucleotides: TGTGCCAGTAGACGACAAGCGGGTAGCACAGATACGCAGTATTTT. Translating gives CASRRQAGSTDTQYF. The chain couples TRBV19 to TRBJ2-3; D is perhaps TRBD2 (6 bases). Trimming removed 6 bases from V and 0 bases from J, with 13 bases in between. Germline V lookup: CDR1 LNHDA, CDR2 SQIVND (reference sequence). This CDR3 comprises 15 residues.

The CDR3 DNA is TGTGCCATCAGTGAGTTAACAGGGGGAGATACGCAGTATTTT. Protein sequence: CAISELTGGDTQYF. The chain joins TRBV10-3 to TRBJ2-3; TRBD1 aligns across 8 bases. The CDR3 length is 14 residues. From germline, CDR1 is ENHRY and CDR2 SYGVKD. The ends lost 1 base at V and 5 bases at J; junction bases unmatched: 2.

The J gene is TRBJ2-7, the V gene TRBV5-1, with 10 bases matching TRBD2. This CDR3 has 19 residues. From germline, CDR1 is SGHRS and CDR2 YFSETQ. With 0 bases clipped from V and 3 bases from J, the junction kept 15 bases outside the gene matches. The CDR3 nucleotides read TGCGCCAGCAGCTTGGGTCCCAGCGGGAGGGCCTCCCTCTACTACGAGCAGTACTTC. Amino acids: CASSLGPSGRASLYYEQYF.

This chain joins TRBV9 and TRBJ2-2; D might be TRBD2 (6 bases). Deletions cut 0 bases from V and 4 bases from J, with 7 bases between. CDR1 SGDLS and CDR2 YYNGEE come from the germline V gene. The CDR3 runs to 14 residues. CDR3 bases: TGTGCCAGCAGCGTAGAGCGGGTCACCGGGGAGCTGTTTTTT. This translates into CASSVERVTGELFF.

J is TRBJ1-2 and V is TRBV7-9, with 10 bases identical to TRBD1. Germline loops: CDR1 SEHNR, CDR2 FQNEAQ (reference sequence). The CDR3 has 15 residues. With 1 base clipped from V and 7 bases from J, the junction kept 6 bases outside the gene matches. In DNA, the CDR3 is TGTGCCAGCAGCTTAGGACGACAGGGGGCGCGTGGCTACACCTTC. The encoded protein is CASSLGRQGARGYTF.

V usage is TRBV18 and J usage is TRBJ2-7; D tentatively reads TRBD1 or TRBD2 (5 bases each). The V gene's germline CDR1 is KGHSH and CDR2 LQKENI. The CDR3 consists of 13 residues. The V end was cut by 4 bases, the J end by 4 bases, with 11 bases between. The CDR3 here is CASSLSGPYEQYF. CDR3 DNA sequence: TGTGCCAGCTCACTCTCGGGACCATACGAGCAGTACTTC.

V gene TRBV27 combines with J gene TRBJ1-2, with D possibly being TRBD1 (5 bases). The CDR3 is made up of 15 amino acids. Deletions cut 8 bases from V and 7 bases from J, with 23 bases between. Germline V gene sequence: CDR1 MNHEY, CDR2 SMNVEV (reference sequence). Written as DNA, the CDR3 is TGTGCCAGCCGGTTACAGGCGACCCTAAGCGGTGGCTACACCTTC. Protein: CASRLQATLSGGYTF.

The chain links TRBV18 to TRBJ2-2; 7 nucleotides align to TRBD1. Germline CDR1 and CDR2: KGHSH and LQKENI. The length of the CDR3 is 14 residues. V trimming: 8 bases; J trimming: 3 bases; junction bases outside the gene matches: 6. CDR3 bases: TGTGCCAGCCGATGGGACAGCTACACCGGGGAGCTGTTTTTT. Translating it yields CASRWDSYTGELFF.

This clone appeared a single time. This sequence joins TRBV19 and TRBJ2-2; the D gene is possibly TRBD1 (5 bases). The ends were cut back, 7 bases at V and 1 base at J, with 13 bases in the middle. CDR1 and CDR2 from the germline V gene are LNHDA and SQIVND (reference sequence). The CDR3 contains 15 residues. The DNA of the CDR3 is TGTGCCAGTAACAAGGGGCAGGGGAACACCGGGGAGCTGTTTTTT. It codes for CASNKGQGNTGELFF.

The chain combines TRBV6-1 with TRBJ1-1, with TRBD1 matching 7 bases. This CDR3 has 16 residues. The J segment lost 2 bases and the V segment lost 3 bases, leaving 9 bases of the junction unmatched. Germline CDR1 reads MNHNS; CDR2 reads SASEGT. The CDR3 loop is CASSETPGQTNTEAFF. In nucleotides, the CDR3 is TGTGCCAGCAGTGAGACCCCGGGACAGACTAACACTGAAGCTTTCTTT.

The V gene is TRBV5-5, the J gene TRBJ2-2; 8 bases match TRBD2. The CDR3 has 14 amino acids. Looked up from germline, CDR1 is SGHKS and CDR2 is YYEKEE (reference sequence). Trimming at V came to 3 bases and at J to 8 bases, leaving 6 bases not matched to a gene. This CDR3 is CASSWSGSGGELFF. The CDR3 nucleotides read TGTGCCAGCAGCTGGAGCGGGAGCGGTGGGGAGCTGTTTTTT.

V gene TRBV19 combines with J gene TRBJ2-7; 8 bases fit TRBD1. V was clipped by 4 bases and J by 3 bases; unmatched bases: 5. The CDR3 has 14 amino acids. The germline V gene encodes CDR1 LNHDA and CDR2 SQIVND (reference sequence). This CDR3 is CASSRRTGIYEQYF. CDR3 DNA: TGTGCCAGTAGTAGAAGGACAGGGATCTACGAGCAGTACTTC.

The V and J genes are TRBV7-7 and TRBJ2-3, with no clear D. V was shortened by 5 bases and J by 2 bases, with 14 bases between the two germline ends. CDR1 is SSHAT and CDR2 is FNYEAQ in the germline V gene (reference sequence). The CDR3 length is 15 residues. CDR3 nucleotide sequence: TGTGCCAGCAGCGCCACTGACCTCACCACAGATACGCAGTATTTT. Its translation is CASSATDLTTDTQYF.

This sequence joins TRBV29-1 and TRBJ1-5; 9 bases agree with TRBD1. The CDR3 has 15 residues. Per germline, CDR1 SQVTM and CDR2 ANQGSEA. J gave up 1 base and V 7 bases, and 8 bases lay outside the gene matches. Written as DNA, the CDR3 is TGCAGCGCCGCAAAGGGACAGGGAAGCAATCAGCCCCAGCATTTT. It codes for CSAAKGQGSNQPQHF.

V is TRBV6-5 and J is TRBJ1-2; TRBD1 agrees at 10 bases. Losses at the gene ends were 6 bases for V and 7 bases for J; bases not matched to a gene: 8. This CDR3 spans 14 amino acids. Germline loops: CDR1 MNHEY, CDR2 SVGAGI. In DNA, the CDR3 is TGTGCCAGCAGACCTGACAGGGGGCGCGGTGGCTACACCTTC. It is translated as CASRPDRGRGGYTF.